This TCR beta chain was sequenced during a study of beta chain features in type 1 diabetes. On this clone itself: Its target is unknown.

Sequencing targeted expressed TCRB transcripts, as all isolated RNA had been reverse transcribed. Here immunoSEQ multiplex PCR was the method, and the copy in TCRdb shows in-frame clones only, minus some. The data show about 150,000 clones, with 10% seen just once and more than 0.4% held by the top ten. General study results and limits: For cells with high TCR expression, cDNA sequencing could yield over-representation. Within each of all four CD4+ subsets, Type 1 diabetes patients had TCRB CDR3s that were moderately but significantly shorter. VDJ junctions sequenced from type 1 diabetes patients showed fewer insertions and more deletions. Compared to healthy donors, patients appeared to have naive, central memory and Treg TCRB repertoires that were more alike.

The CDR3 spans 14 residues. V lost 4 bases and J 4 bases, leaving 10 bases between the germline ends. Per germline, CDR1 MNHEY and CDR2 SVGAGI. The J gene is TRBJ2-2, the V gene TRBV6-5, with D hard to call. The sample consisted of central memory CD4+ T cells from blood. This receptor was obtained from a man in his thirties or forties with type 1 diabetes. CDR3 loop: CASSSLLITGELFF. In DNA form, the CDR3 reads TGTGCCAGCAGTTCGTTACTAATCACCGGGGAGCTGTTTTTT.